This T cell receptor beta chain was documented in a study of blood T cell repertoires in COVID-19. Study-wide background: COVID-19 samples collected from the United States, Italy and Spain covered acute and convalescent phases. Sample material is recorded as cDNA or gDNA derived from T cells, B-cell-depleted T cells, or PBMCs.

How the authors handled the data: Nucleated cell counts were estimated from reference gene primer amplification. Sequencing was performed with immunoSEQ multiplex PCR; in TCRdb, only in-frame clones are kept and a portion is missing. The V and J calls and clone size were taken over from that table, and D and trimming were inferred from the DNA. Among 52,000 or so clones listed, roughly 88% were seen once. CDR1 and CDR2 (germline): SGHTA, FQGNSA. The V and J ends lost 8 bases and 2 bases, in that order; junction bases with no gene match: 9. The CDR3 runs 15 residues. The chain is built from TRBV7-2 and TRBJ2-7, with TRBD2 identical over 10 bases. The clonotype originates from a human donor in a cohort sampled during active COVID-19. Sample: peripheral blood. CDR3 bases: TGTGCCAGCTCAGCCGCACTAGCGGGAACCTACGAGCAGTACTTC. Translation: CASSAALAGTYEQYF.